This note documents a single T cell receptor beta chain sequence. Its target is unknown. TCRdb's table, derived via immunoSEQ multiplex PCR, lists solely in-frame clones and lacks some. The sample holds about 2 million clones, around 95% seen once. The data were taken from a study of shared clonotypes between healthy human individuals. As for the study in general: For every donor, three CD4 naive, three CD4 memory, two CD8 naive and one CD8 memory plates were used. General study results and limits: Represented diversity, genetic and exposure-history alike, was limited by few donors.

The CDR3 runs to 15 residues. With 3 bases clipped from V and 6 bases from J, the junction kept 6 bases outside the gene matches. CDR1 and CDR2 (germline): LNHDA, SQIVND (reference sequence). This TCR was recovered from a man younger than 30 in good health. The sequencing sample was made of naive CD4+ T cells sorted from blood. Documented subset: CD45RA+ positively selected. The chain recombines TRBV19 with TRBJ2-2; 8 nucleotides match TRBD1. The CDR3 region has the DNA TGTGCCAGTAGTATGCAGGGGGCGCTTTCCGGGGAGCTGTTTTTT. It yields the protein CASSMQGALSGELFF.